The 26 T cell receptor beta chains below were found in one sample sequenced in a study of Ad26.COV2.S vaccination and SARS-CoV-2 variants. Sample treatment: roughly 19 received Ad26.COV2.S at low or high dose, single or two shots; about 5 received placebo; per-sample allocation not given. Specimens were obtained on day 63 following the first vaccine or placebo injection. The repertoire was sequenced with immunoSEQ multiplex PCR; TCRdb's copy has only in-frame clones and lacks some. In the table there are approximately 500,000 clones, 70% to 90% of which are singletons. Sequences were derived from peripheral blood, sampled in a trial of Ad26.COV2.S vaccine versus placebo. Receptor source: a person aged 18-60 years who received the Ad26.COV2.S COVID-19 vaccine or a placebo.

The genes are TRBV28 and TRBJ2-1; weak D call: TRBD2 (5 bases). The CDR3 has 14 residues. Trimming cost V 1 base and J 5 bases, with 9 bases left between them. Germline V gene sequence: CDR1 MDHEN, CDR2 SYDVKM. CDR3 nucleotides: TGTGCCAGCAGTTTATTGGACTTCAACAATGAGCAGTTCTTC. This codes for CASSLLDFNNEQFF.

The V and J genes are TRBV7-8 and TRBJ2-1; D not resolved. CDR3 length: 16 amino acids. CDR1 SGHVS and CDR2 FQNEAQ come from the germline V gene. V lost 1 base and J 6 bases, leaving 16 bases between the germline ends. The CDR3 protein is CASSLGTRITINEQFF. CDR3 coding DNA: TGTGCCAGCAGCTTAGGGACCCGTATTACTATCAATGAGCAGTTCTTC.

In DNA form, the CDR3 reads TGTGCCAGCTCACCTTCTAATTTATCACCCCTCCACTTT. Amino acids: CASSPSNLSPLHF. The chain employs TRBV18 and TRBJ1-6; D not certain. CDR3 size: 13 residues. Germline V gene lookup returns CDR1 KGHSH and CDR2 LQKENI. V shed 3 bases and J shed 10 bases, with 10 bases lying between them.

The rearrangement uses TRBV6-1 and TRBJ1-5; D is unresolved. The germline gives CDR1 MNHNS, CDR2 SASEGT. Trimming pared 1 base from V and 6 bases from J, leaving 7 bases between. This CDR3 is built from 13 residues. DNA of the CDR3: TGTGCCAGCAGTGAAGGGTTGGGTCAGCCCCAGCATTTT. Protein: CASSEGLGQPQHF.

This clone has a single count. The CDR3 loop is CASSMFGGETQYF. CDR3 in DNA: TGTGCCAGTAGTATGTTTGGTGGGGAGACCCAGTACTTC. V gene TRBV19 combines with J gene TRBJ2-5; no reliable D call. V lost 3 bases, J lost 5 bases, and 10 bases lay in between. Germline assignment: CDR1 LNHDA and CDR2 SQIVND (reference sequence). The CDR3 length is 13 residues.

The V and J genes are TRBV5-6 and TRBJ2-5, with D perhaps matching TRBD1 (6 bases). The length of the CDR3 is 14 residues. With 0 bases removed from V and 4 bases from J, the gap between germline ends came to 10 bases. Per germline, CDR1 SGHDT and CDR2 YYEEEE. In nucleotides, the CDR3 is TGTGCCAGCAGCTTGGCTAGCAGGGGAGAGACCCAGTACTTC. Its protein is CASSLASRGETQYF.

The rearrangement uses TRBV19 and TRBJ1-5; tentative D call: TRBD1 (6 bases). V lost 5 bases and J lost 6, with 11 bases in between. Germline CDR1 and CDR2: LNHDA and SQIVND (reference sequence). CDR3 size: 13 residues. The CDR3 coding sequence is TGTGCCAGTAGTCAGGGGCGCGGTCAGCCCCAGCATTTT. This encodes CASSQGRGQPQHF.

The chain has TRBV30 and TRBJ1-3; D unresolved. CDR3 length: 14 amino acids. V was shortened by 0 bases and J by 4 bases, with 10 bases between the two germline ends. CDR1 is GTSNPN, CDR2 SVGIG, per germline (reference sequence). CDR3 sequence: CAWSVRSPGNTIYF. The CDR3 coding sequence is TGTGCCTGGAGTGTACGATCCCCGGGAAACACCATATATTTT.

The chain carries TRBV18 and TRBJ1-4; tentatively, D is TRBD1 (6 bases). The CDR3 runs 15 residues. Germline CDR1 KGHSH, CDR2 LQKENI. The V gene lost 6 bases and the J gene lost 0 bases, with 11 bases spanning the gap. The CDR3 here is CASSGGAATNEKLFF. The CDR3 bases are TGTGCCAGCTCCGGGGGGGCTGCAACTAATGAAAAACTGTTTTTT. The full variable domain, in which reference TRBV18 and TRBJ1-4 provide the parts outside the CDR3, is NAGVMQNPRHLVRRRGQEARLRCSPMKGHSHVYWYRQLPEEGLKFMVYLQKENIIDESGMPKERFSAEFPKEGPSILRIQQVVRGDSAAYFCASSGGAATNEKLFFGSGTQLSVL.

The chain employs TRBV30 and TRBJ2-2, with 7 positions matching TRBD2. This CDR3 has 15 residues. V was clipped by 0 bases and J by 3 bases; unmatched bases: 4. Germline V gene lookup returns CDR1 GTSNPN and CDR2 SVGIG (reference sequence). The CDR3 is CAWSVLAGDTGELFF. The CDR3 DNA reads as TGTGCCTGGAGTGTATTGGCGGGAGACACCGGGGAGCTGTTTTTT.

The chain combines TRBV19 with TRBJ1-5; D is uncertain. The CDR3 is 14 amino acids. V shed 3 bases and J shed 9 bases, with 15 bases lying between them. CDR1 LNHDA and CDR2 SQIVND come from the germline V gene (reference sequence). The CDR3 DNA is TGTGCCAGTAGTATCGGGTTTCAGTCCTCGCCCCAGCATTTT. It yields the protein CASSIGFQSSPQHF.

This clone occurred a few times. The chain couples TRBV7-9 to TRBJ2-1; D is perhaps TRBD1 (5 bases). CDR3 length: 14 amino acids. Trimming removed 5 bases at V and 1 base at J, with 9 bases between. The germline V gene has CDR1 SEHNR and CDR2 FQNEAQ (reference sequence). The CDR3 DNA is TGTGCCAGCAGCACGACAGCTTCCTACAATGAGCAGTTCTTC. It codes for CASSTTASYNEQFF.

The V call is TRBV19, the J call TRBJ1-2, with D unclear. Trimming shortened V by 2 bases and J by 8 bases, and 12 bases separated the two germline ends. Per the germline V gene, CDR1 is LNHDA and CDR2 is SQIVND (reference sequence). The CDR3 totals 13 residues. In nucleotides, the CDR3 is TGTGCCAGTAGTATAAGGGTCGGAGGCGGCTACACCTTC. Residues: CASSIRVGGGYTF.

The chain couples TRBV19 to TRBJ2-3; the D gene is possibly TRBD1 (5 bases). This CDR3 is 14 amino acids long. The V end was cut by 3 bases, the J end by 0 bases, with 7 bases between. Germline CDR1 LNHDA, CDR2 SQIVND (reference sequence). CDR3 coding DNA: TGTGCCAGTAGTATCCAGGGTAGCACAGATACGCAGTATTTT. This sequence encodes CASSIQGSTDTQYF. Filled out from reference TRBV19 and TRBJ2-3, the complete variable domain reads DGGITQSPKYLFRKEGQNVTLSCEQNLNHDAMYWYRQDPGQGLRLIYYSQIVNDFQKGDIAEGYSVSREKKESFPLTVTSAQKNPTAFYLCASSIQGSTDTQYFGPGTRLTVL.

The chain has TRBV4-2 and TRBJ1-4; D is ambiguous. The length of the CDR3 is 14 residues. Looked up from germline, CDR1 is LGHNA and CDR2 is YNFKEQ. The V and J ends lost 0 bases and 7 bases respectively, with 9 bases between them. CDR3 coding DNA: TGTGCCAGCAGCCAAGAGCATAAGAGTGAAAAACTGTTTTTT. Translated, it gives CASSQEHKSEKLFF.

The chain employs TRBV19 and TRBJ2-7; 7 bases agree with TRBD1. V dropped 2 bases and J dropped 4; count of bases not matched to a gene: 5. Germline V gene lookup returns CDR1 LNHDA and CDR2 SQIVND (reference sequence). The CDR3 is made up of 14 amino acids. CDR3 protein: CASSINRGRYEQYF. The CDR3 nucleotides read TGTGCCAGTAGTATAAATAGGGGGCGTTACGAGCAGTACTTC.

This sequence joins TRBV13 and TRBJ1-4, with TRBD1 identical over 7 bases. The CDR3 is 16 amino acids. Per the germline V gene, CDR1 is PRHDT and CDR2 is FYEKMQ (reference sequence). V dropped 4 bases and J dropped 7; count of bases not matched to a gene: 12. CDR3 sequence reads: CASSSTRTGVPEKLFF. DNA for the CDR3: TGTGCCAGCAGCTCGACCCGGACAGGCGTCCCTGAAAAACTGTTTTTT.

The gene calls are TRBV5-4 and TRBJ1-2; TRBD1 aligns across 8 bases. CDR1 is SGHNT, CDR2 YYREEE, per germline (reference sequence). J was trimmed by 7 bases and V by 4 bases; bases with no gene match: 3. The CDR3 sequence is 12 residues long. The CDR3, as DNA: TGTGCCAGCAGCCAGGACAGGGTTGGCTACACCTTC. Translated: CASSQDRVGYTF.

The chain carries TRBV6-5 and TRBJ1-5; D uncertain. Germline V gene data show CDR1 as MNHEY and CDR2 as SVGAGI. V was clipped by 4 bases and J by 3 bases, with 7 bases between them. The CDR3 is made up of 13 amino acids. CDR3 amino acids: CASSSRSNQPQHF. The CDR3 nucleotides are TGTGCCAGCAGTTCCCGCTCCAATCAGCCCCAGCATTTT.

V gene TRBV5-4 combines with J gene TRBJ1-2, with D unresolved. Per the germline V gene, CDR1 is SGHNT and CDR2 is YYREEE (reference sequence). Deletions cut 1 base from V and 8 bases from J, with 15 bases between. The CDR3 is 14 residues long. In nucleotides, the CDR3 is TGTGCCAGCAGCTTGAGGTGGGTCAGCGAAGGCTACACCTTC. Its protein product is CASSLRWVSEGYTF.

The CDR3 reads CASSGRENEQFF. The CDR3 DNA follows: TGTGCCAGCAGCGGCAGGGAAAATGAGCAGTTCTTC. The J gene is TRBJ2-1, the V gene TRBV7-2; D is perhaps TRBD1 (5 bases). The V and J ends lost 5 bases and 7 bases respectively, with 9 bases between them. The CDR3 has 12 amino acids. Germline loops: CDR1 SGHTA, CDR2 FQGNSA.

The CDR3 DNA sequence: TGTGCCAGCAGCCCGACCCGGGGGTCAGGTACGCAGTATTTT. Its protein is CASSPTRGSGTQYF. The gene calls are TRBV11-3 and TRBJ2-3; TRBD2 is a possible D gene (6 bases). CDR1 SGHNT and CDR2 YENEEA come from the germline V gene. V gave up 5 bases and J gave up 8 bases, with 17 bases separating them. The CDR3 sequence is 14 residues long.

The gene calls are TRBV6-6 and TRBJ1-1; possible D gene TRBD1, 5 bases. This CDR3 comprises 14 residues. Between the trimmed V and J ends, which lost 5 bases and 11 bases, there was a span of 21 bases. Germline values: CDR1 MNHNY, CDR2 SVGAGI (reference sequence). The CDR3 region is CASSVDGGRGFAFF. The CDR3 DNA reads TGTGCCAGCAGTGTCGACGGAGGACGGGGGTTTGCTTTCTTT.

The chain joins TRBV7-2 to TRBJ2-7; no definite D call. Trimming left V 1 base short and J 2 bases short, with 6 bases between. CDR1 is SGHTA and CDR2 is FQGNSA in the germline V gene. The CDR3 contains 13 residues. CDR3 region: CASSLGSAYEQYF. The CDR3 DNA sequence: TGTGCCAGCAGCTTAGGGTCTGCCTACGAGCAGTACTTC.

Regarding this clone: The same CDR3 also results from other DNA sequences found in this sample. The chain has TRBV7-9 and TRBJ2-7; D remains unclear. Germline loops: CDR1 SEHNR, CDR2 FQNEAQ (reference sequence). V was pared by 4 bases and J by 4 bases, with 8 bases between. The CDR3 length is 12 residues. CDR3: CASSSDAYEQYF. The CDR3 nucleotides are TGTGCCAGCAGCTCAGACGCTTACGAGCAGTACTTC. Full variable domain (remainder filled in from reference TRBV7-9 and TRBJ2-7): DTGVSQNPRHKITKRGQNVTFRCDPISEHNRLYWYRQTLGQGPEFLTYFQNEAQLEKSRLLSDRFSAERPKGSFSTLEIQRTEQGDSAMYLCASSSDAYEQYFGPGTRLTVT.

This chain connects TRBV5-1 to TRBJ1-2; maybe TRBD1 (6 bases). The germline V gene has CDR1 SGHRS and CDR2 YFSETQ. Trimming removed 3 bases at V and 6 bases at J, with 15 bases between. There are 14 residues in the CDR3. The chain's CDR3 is CASSSTGSWDGYTF. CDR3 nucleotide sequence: TGCGCCAGCAGCTCAACAGGGAGTTGGGATGGCTACACCTTC.